This entry features one T cell receptor beta chain sequence. This entry comes from a study of memory CD4+ T cells and cytomegalovirus serostatus. Germline assignment: CDR1 SGHNT and CDR2 YENEEA. Trimming removed 0 bases at V and 1 base at J, with 12 bases between. The CDR3 has 16 amino acids. The sort gate was single viable CD3+CD4+CD8-CD45RO+ cells for memory CD4+ T cells. Some clones are missing from TCRdb's copy, which holds only in-frame ones; the method was immunoSEQ multiplex PCR. The profile shows 80,000 or so clones, 60% to 80% of them singletons. Sequences were obtained from memory CD4+ T cells from blood. The genes are TRBV11-3 and TRBJ1-1; the D is unclear. The receptor's source is an adult in good health and CMV-seropositive. The CDR3 spells CASSLDQGRGNTEAFF. Written as DNA, the CDR3 is TGTGCCAGCAGCTTAGATCAAGGGCGGGGGAACACTGAAGCTTTCTTT.